This T cell receptor beta chain was recorded in a study of T cell responses to AZD1222 COVID-19 vaccine. Study in general: Recipients boosted at about 4 weeks or about 12 weeks are pooled.

Sequencing used immunoSEQ multiplex PCR; TCRdb keeps in-frame clones, though not all of them. This table holds roughly 170,000 clones, roughly nine tenths found once. The ends were cut back, 8 bases at V and 0 bases at J, with 7 bases in the middle. This CDR3 comprises 12 residues. Germline CDR1 and CDR2: SNHLY and FYNNEI. As concerns this clone: Its antigen is not identified.

Study-wide points: Only a handful of AZD1222 recipients, roughly 6 in all, had baseline seropositivity. Most donors were white British and more were female, and clonal diversity was possibly underestimated.

Sequenced here: peripheral blood, sampled on day 0 of AZD1222 vaccination. This TCR was sampled from an adult in good health. The rearrangement links TRBV2 to TRBJ1-1; maybe TRBD1 (5 bases). The CDR3 sequence: CASGRVNTEAFF. The CDR3 nucleotides are TGTGCCAGCGGCAGGGTGAACACTGAAGCTTTCTTT.